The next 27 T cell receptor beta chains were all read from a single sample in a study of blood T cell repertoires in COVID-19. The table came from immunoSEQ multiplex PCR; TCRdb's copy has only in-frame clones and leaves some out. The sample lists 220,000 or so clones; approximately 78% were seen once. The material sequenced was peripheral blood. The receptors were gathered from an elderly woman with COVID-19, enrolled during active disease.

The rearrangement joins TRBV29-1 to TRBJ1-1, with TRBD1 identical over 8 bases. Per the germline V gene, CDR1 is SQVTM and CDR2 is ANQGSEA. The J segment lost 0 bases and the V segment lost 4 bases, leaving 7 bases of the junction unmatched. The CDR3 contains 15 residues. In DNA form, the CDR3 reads TGCAGCGTTGGAGCCCGGACAGGGTTGAACACTGAAGCTTTCTTT. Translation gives CSVGARTGLNTEAFF.

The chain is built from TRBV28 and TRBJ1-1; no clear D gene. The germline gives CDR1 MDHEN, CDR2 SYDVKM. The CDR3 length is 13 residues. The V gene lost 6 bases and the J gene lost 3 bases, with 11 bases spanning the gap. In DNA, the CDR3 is TGTGCCAGCAGAATAATCCGGGACACTGAAGCTTTCTTT. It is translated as CASRIIRDTEAFF.

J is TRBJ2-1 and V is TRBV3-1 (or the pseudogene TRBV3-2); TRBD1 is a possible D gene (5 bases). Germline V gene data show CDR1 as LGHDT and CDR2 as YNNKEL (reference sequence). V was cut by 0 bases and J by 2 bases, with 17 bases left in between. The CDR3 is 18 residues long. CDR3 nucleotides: TGTGCCAGCAGCCAAGAGGCGCCCTTAGGGGCCCCCTACAATGAGCAGTTCTTC. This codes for CASSQEAPLGAPYNEQFF.

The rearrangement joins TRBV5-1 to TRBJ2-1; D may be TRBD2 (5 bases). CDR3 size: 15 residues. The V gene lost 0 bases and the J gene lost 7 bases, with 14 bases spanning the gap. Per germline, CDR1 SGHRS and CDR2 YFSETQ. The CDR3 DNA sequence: TGCGCCAGCAGCTTGGATTCCGGGATTTCGAATGAGCAGTTCTTC. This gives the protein CASSLDSGISNEQFF.

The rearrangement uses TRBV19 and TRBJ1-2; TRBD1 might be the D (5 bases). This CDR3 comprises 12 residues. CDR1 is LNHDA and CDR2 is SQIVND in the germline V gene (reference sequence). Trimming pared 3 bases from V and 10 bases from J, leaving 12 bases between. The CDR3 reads CASSIPGRDYTF. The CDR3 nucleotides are TGTGCCAGTAGTATTCCCGGCAGGGACTACACCTTC.

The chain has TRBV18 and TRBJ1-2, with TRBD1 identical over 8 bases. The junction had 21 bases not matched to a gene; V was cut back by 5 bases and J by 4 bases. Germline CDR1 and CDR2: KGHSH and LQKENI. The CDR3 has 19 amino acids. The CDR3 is CASSGQGAAGRADSYGYTF. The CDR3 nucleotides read TGTGCCAGCTCAGGGCAGGGGGCCGCCGGCAGGGCAGATTCCTATGGCTACACCTTC.

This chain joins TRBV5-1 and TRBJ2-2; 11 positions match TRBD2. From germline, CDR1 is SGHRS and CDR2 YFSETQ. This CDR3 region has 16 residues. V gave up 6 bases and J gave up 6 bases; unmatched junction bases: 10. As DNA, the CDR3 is TGCGCCAGCACCCGTGGGACTAGCGGCATTGCCGGGGAGCTGTTTTTT. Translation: CASTRGTSGIAGELFF.

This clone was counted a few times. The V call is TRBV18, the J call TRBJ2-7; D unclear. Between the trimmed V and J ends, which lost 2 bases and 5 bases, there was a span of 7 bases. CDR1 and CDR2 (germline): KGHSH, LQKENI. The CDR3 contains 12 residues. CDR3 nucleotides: TGTGCCAGCTCACCAAATGTTAACGAGCAGTACTTC. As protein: CASSPNVNEQYF.

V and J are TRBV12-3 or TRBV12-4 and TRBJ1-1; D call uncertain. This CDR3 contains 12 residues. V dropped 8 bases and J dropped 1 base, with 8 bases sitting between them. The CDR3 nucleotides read TGTGCCAGCGGACTCTGGAACACTGAAGCTTTCTTT. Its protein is CASGLWNTEAFF.

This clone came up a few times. CDR3 DNA: TGTGCCACCCGGGCGGTTAGGGGCGAGCAGTACTTC. It yields the protein CATRAVRGEQYF. The chain employs TRBV28 and TRBJ2-7, with a weak D call TRBD1 (5 bases). The germline CDR1 and CDR2 sequences are MDHEN and SYDVKM. The V gene lost 10 bases and the J gene lost 6 bases, with 16 bases spanning the gap. This CDR3 is built from 12 residues.

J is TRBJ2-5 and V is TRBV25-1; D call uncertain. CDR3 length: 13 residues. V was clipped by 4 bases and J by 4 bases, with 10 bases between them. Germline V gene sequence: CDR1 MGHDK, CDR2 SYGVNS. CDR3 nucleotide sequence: TGTGCCAGCAGTGCTGCTGAGGTAGAGACCCAGTACTTC. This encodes CASSAAEVETQYF.

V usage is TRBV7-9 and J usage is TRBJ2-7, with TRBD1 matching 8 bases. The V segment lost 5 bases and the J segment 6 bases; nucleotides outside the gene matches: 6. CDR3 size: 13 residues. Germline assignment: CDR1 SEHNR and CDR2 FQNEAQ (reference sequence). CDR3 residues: CASSAGQVGEQYF. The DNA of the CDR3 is TGTGCCAGCAGCGCGGGACAGGTTGGCGAGCAGTACTTC.

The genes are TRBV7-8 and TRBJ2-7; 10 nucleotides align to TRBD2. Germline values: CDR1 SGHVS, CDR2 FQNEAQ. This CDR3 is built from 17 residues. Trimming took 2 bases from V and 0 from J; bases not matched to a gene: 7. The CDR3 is CASSLPSGGSSSYEQYF. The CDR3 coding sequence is TGTGCCAGCAGCTTACCTAGCGGGGGCTCGAGCTCCTACGAGCAGTACTTC.

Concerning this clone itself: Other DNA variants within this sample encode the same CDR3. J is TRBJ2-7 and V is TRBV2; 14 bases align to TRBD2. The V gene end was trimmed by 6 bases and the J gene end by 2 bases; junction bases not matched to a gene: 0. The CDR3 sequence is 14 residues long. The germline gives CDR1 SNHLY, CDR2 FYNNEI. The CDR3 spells CASRGLAGAYEQYF. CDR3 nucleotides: TGTGCCAGCAGGGGACTAGCGGGAGCCTACGAGCAGTACTTC. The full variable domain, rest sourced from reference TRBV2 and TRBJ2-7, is EPEVTQTPSHQVTQMGQEVILRCVPISNHLYFYWYRQILGQKVEFLVSFYNNEISEKSEIFDDQFSVERPDGSNFTLKIRSTKLEDSAMYFCASRGLAGAYEQYFGPGTRLTVT.

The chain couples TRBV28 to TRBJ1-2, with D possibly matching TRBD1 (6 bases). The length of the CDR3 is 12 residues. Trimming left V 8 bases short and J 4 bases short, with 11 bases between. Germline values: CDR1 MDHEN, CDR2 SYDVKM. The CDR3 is CASGKGGYGYTF. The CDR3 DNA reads TGTGCCAGCGGAAAAGGGGGCTATGGCTACACCTTC.

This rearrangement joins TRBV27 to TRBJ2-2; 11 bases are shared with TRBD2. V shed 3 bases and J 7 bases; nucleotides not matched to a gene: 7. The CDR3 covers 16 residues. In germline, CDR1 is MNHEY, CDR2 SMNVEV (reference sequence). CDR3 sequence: CASSFIAGGPGGELFF. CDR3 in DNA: TGTGCCAGCAGTTTTATAGCGGGAGGGCCTGGCGGGGAGCTGTTTTTT.

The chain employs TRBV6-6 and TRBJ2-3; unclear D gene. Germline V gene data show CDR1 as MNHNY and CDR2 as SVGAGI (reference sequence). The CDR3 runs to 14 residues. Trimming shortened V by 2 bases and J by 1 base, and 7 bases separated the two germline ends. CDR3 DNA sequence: TGTGCCAGCAGTTACCGGCAGGGCACAGATACGCAGTATTTT. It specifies CASSYRQGTDTQYF.

CDR3 DNA: TGTGCCTGGAGTGTACGTGCGGGGTCTGGTAATGAGCAGTTCTTC. It specifies CAWSVRAGSGNEQFF. The genes are TRBV30 and TRBJ2-1; perhaps TRBD2 as D (6 bases). Germline values: CDR1 GTSNPN, CDR2 SVGIG (reference sequence). There are 15 residues in the CDR3. Trimming removed 0 bases at V and 7 bases at J, with 16 bases between.

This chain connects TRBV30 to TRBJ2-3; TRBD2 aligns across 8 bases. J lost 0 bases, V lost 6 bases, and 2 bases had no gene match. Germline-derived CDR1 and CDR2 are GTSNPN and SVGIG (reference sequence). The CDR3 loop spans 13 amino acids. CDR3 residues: CACTSGSTDTQYF. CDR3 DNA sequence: TGTGCCTGTACTAGCGGTAGCACAGATACGCAGTATTTT.

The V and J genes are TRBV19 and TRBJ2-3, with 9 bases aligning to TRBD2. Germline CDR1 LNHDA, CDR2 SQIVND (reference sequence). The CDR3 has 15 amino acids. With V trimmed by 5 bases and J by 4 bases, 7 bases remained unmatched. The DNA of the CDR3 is TGTGCCAGTAGTCCCCGACTAGCGGAGTCAGATACGCAGTATTTT. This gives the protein CASSPRLAESDTQYF.

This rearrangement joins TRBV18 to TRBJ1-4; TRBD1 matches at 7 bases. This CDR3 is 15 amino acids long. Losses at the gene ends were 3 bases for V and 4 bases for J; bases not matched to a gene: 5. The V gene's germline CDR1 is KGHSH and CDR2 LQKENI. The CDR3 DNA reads TGTGCCAGCTCACCCCGTGGGACAGATAATGAAAAACTGTTTTTT. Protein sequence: CASSPRGTDNEKLFF.

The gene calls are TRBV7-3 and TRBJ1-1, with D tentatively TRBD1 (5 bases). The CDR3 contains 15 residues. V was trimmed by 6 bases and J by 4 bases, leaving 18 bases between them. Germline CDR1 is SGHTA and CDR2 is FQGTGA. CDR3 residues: CASRSQGPWGTEAFF. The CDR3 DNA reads TGTGCCAGCAGATCCCAGGGCCCTTGGGGCACTGAAGCTTTCTTT. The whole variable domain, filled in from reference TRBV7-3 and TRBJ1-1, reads GAGVSQTPSNKVTEKGKYVELRCDPISGHTALYWYRQSLGQGPEFLIYFQGTGAADDSGLPNDRFFAVRPEGSVSTLKIQRTERGDSAVYLCASRSQGPWGTEAFFGQGTRLTVV.

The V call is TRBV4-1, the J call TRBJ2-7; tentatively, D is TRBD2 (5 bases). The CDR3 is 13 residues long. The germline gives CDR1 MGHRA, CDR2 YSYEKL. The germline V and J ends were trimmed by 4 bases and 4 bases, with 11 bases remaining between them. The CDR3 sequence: CASSPREGYEQYF. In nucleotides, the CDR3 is TGCGCCAGCAGCCCTCGCGAGGGTTACGAGCAGTACTTC.

The CDR3 loop is CASSWIPGQGLYTF. Here the CDR3 DNA reads TGTGCCAGCAGTTGGATCCCGGGACAGGGCCTCTACACCTTC. The chain uses TRBV2 and TRBJ1-2, with 9 bases identical to TRBD1. This CDR3 region has 14 residues. With V trimmed by 5 bases and J by 10 bases, 11 bases remained unmatched. Germline V lookup: CDR1 SNHLY, CDR2 FYNNEI.

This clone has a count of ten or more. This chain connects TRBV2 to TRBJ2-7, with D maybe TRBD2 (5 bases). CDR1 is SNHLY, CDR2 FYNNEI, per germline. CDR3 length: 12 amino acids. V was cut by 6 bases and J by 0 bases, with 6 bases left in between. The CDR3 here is CASSTSSYEQYF. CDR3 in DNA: TGTGCCAGCAGCACTAGCTCCTACGAGCAGTACTTC.

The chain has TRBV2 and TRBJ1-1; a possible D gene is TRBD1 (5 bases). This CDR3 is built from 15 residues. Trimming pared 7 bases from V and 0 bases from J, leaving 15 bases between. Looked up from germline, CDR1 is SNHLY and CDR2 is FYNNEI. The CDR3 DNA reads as TGTGCCAGCATTGTGGGGGGACTCTTGAACACTGAAGCTTTCTTT. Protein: CASIVGGLLNTEAFF.

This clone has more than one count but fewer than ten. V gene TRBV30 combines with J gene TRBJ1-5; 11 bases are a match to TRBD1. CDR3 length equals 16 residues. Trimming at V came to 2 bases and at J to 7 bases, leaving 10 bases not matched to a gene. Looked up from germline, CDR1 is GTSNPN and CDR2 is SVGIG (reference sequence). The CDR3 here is CAWSIGQGAREQPQHF. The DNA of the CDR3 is TGTGCCTGGAGTATTGGACAGGGGGCGCGGGAGCAGCCCCAGCATTTT.